Listed below are T cell receptor beta chains from one sample, sequenced in a study of blood T cells in healthy people across ages. TCRdb reprocessed the 5' RACE reads via MiXCR and lists one record per CDR3 protein. Of 700,000 to 900,000 distinct CDR3 sequences in the sample, approximately 55% were seen once. The sequencing input was blood. Source of these receptors: an elderly man in good health. Both conserved end residues are trimmed from each CDR3. The D gene is left open where the match is weak.

j_gene | d_gene | v_gene | len | CDR3aa
TRBJ2-3 | . | TRBV7-9 | 14 | ASSPRRADRTDTQY
TRBJ2-7 | TRBD2 | TRBV29-1 | 14 | SVGPRLAGVPYEQY
TRBJ2-7 | . | TRBV9 | 13 | ASSPNLGLQYEQY
TRBJ2-1 | . | TRBV12-3/TRBV12-4 | 8 | ASSLYEQF
. | TRBD2 | TRBV5-1 | 16 | ASSLLTPTSGMPHEQY
TRBJ1-5 | . | TRBV7-9 | 10 | ASSTTGQPQH
TRBJ2-5 | . | TRBV24-1 | 12 | ATSDFLGKETQY
TRBJ2-5 | TRBD2 | TRBV5-5 | 15 | ASSLGSGLAFQEAQY
. | TRBD2 | TRBV2 | 14 | ASSVAGTSGSDEQY
TRBJ2-3 | TRBD2 | TRBV7-9 | 13 | ASSVAGDLHRYAY
TRBJ2-1 | TRBD2 | TRBV4-1 | 15 | ASSPGGSGRYGDEQF
TRBJ2-7 | . | TRBV20-1 | 11 | SAWDGPGYEQY
TRBJ2-6 | TRBD2 | TRBV24-1 | 17 | ATSDPTRTSGTGANVLT
TRBJ1-1 | . | TRBV11-3 | 12 | ASSRLGPNTEAF
TRBJ2-1 | TRBD2 | TRBV25-1 | 14 | ASSESPSGSYNEQF
TRBJ1-5 | TRBD1 | TRBV7-2 | 13 | ASSLRQGANQPQH
TRBJ2-3 | . | TRBV12-3/TRBV12-4 | 11 | ASSRLYSGHAY
TRBJ2-1 | TRBD2 | TRBV9 | 14 | ASSPSLASGTNEQF
TRBJ1-2 | TRBD1 | TRBV29-1 | 10 | SVATGSYGYT
TRBJ2-7 | . | TRBV5-1 | 12 | ASSLMSMGYEQY
TRBJ1-2 | . | TRBV20-1 | 14 | SARGRGGGWNYGYT
TRBJ2-2 | TRBD2 | TRBV5-1 | 13 | ASSPTAGETGELF
TRBJ2-7 | TRBD2 | TRBV6-1 | 15 | ASSSWGLALSSYEQY
TRBJ2-7 | TRBD1 | TRBV10-3 | 12 | AIRGGQESYEQY
TRBJ2-6 | TRBD1 | TRBV7-9 | 12 | ASSRLDRDYVLT
TRBJ2-1 | . | TRBV12-3/TRBV12-4 | 11 | ASSSSPDLGRF
TRBJ2-7 | TRBD2 | TRBV12-3/TRBV12-4 | 15 | ASSLFLAGGPIHEQY
TRBJ1-2 | . | TRBV3-1 | 9 | ASSRLEGYT
TRBJ2-4 | . | TRBV2 | 12 | ASSVPGKYNEQY
TRBJ2-1 | . | TRBV12-5 | 12 | ASGRGELSDEQF
TRBJ2-3 | . | TRBV9 | 9 | ASSVENTQY
TRBJ2-7 | . | TRBV11-3 | 15 | ASSLDNPKQENYEQY
TRBJ2-1 | . | TRBV10-3 | 14 | AISDPGPSSYNEQF
TRBJ2-7 | . | TRBV15 | 10 | ATSEDSCEQY
TRBJ2-7 | TRBD1 | TRBV15 | 12 | ATSREGTGYEQY
TRBJ2-1 | TRBD2 | TRBV20-1 | 15 | SARDSGGFSSYNEQF
TRBJ2-1 | TRBD2 | TRBV6-1 | 13 | ASSFRREASNEQF
TRBJ2-7 | . | TRBV6-5 | 12 | ASSGTRSSYEQY
TRBJ2-2 | TRBD2 | TRBV4-2 | 14 | ASSRGGAANTGELF
TRBJ2-1 | TRBD2 | TRBV10-3 | 14 | AISESASGRANEQF
TRBJ2-7 | . | TRBV3-1 | 12 | ASSAWGGAYEQY
TRBJ1-5 | TRBD1 | TRBV2 | 12 | ASSSDRVDQPQH
TRBJ2-7 | . | TRBV27 | 13 | ASSLGRGPSYEQY
TRBJ2-3 | TRBD2 | TRBV4-1 | 13 | ASSGGMREGRYAY
TRBJ2-7 | . | TRBV20-1 | 12 | SAQPWGRQYEQY
TRBJ1-2 | . | TRBV28 | 13 | AGSFSRAGLYGYT
TRBJ1-2 | . | TRBV9 | 13 | ASSVQETAPYGYT
TRBJ2-7 | . | TRBV27 | 14 | ASSLSSTGITYEQY
. | . | TRBV27 | 16 | ASSHTRTTYSTGYEQY
. | TRBD2 | TRBV20-1 | 12 | SARGSSGRYEQY
TRBJ1-2 | . | TRBV28 | 12 | ASRKTASNYGYT
TRBJ2-2 | . | TRBV18 | 13 | ASYPGTGRAGELF
TRBJ2-4 | TRBD1 | TRBV28 | 13 | ASSAGGSSKNIQY
TRBJ2-3 | TRBD2 | TRBV28 | 15 | ASSSPYRLASTDTQY
TRBJ2-2 | . | TRBV9 | 10 | ASRSNTGELF
TRBJ1-4 | . | TRBV7-9 | 13 | VSSTTGLANEKLF
TRBJ1-1 | TRBD1 | TRBV6-5 | 12 | ASSSGAGGTEAF
TRBJ2-1 | TRBD2 | TRBV12-3/TRBV12-4 | 13 | ASSRTSGRSNEQF
TRBJ1-1 | . | TRBV5-1 | 11 | ASSLVRLTEAF
. | TRBD1 | TRBV25-1 | 13 | ASSVPTGATETQY